The rows below give T cell receptor beta chains drawn from one sample of a study of blood T cell repertoires in COVID-19. Clones were read by immunoSEQ multiplex PCR, and TCRdb kept only the in-frame ones, dropping some. The data contain some 150,000 clones, 75% to 90% of them singletons. The sequenced sample was peripheral blood. These TCRs come from a human donor in a cohort sampled during active COVID-19. Each CDR3 is given with its conserved first and last residue. The D gene is left open where the match is weak. Size is omitted from some rows. Given values are once, few, many or a class for expanded clones.

>NA|TRBV7-3|NA|TRBJ2-3
TGTGCCAGCAGCTTAAATCCTACTACAGATACGCAGTATTTT
CASSLNPTTDTQYF
>NA|TRBV2|TRBD1|TRBJ2-7
TGTGCCTTACAGGGGGTAAAGGACGAGCAGTACTTC
CALQGVKDEQYF
>once|TRBV3-1/TRBV3-2|NA|TRBJ2-5
TGTGCCAGCAGCCAATTATCCGGGGAGACCCAGTACTTC
CASSQLSGETQYF
>NA|TRBV7-3|NA|TRBJ2-1
TGTGCCAGCAGCTCCCGTGGCGAGCAGTTCTTC
CASSSRGEQFF
>NA|TRBV6-5|NA|TRBJ2-2
TGTGCCAGCAGGGAGGGTGGGCACACCGGGGAGCTGTTTTTT
CASREGGHTGELFF
>NA|TRBV16|NA|TRBJ2-7
TGTGCCAGCAGCCCCCGGTATATCGACGAGCAGTACTTC
CASSPRYIDEQYF
>NA|TRBV3-1/TRBV3-2|NA|TRBJ1-2
TGTGCCAGCAGCCAAGAGCCGAAGCGGACAGCTCCTGGGTATGGCTACACCTTC
CASSQEPKRTAPGYGYTF
>NA|TRBV10-3|NA|TRBJ1-2
TGTGCCACGAATCATAATGTCAGGGGCTATGGCTACACCTTC
CATNHNVRGYGYTF
>NA|TRBV5-6|TRBD1|TRBJ1-2
TGTGCCAGCAGCAACCGGGACAGGGGACATGGCTACACCTTC
CASSNRDRGHGYTF
>NA|TRBV3-1/TRBV3-2|NA|TRBJ1-2
TGTGCCAGCAGCCAAGGACAGGCGATTATGGCTACAGCCTTC
CASSQGQAIMATAF
>NA|TRBV6-5|NA|TRBJ1-2
TGTGCCAGCAGTTACTCGGAGTCTTTCGGGGGCTACACCTTC
CASSYSESFGGYTF
>NA|TRBV9|TRBD2|TRBJ2-2
TGTGCCAGCAGCGCCGAGCTAGCGGGGAAGACCGGGGAGCTGTTTTTT
CASSAELAGKTGELFF
>NA|TRBV4-1|TRBD1|TRBJ1-6
TGCGCCAGCAGAGATACCAGGGGACAGGCGCCTAGGACCCTCCACTTT
CASRDTRGQAPRTLHF
>NA|TRBV7-2|NA|TRBJ2-1
TGTGCCAGCAGCTTAGGGATCCGATCGGGGATCGGCGATGAGCAGTTCTTC
CASSLGIRSGIGDEQFF
>NA|TRBV12-1|NA|TRBJ2-7
TGTGCCAGCAGTCACCAGGGGTCCGAGCAGTACTTC
CASSHQGSEQYF
>NA|TRBV5-6|NA|TRBJ1-3
TGTGCCAGCAGCTCAATTTCCGGAAACACCATATATTTT
CASSSISGNTIYF
>NA|TRBV14|NA|TRBJ2-2
TGTGCCAGCAGCCCGGGATCCGGGGAGCTGTTTTTT
CASSPGSGELFF
>NA|TRBV28|NA|TRBJ1-5
TGTGCCAGCAGACCCCTTCAGGGTTCCAATCAGCCCCAGCATTTT
CASRPLQGSNQPQHF
>NA|TRBV5-5|NA|TRBJ2-7
TGTGCCAGCAGCTTGGTGGTGGGGGGCTCCTACGAGCAGTACTTC
CASSLVVGGSYEQYF
>NA|TRBV2|NA|TRBJ1-6
TGTGCCAGCAGCCAAAACCGACAGGTCCGCGATAATTCACCCCTCCACTTT
CASSQNRQVRDNSPLHF
>NA|TRBV11-2|NA|TRBJ1-1
TGTGCCAGCAGCCTATACAGCCACACTGAAGCTTTCTTT
CASSLYSHTEAFF
>NA|TRBV10-3|TRBD1|TRBJ1-1
TGTGCCATCAGTGGTGGACAGGGGGCCACTGAAGCTTTCTTT
CAISGGQGATEAFF
>once|TRBV5-1|NA|TRBJ2-2
TGCGCCAGCAGCTTGGAGCCTACGAACACCGGGGAGCTGTTTTTT
CASSLEPTNTGELFF
>NA|TRBV5-6|TRBD1|TRBJ1-2
TGTGCCAGCAGCTTGGGGACAGGAGCTAACTATGGCTACACCTTC
CASSLGTGANYGYTF
>NA|TRBV5-1|NA|TRBJ1-3
TGCGCCAGCAGCTTCCCCCTGACAACCCTCTCTGGAAACACCATATATTTT
CASSFPLTTLSGNTIYF